This TCR beta chain was sequenced in a study of cytomegalovirus exposure and HLA in healthy donors. Study-wide results and caveats: CMV serostatus was the sole immune exposure data available. A prior analysis recorded that most TCR beta V segments were productive about 87% or about 30% of the time. A cluster of highly shared sequence variants was likely a sequencing artifact.

There are 13 residues in the CDR3. The germline V gene encodes CDR1 MDHEN and CDR2 SYDVKM. V was pared by 4 bases and J by 6 bases, with 5 bases of the junction left unmatched. Worth noting for this clone: The antigen is unknown.

Use of 60 Vbeta and 13 Jbeta primers characterized the PCR. TCRdb's copy holds only in-frame clones and misses some; the assay was immunoSEQ multiplex PCR. The repertoire has roughly 100,000 clones, under 85% of them found once; the top ten carry around 1.3%. This TCR came from a young man in good health and CMV-seronegative. Sequencing was performed on PBMCs. The chain links TRBV28 to TRBJ2-7, with 8 bases lining up with TRBD1. The CDR3 DNA follows: TGTGCCAGCAGTTCAGGACAGGGTGGCGAGCAGTACTTC. It specifies CASSSGQGGEQYF.